These 20 T cell receptor beta chains came from one sample sequenced in a study of blood T cell repertoires in COVID-19. The repertoire was sequenced with immunoSEQ multiplex PCR; TCRdb's copy has only in-frame clones and lacks some. The sample consists of over 85,000 clones, 75% to 85% of them appearing once. The sequenced sample consisted of peripheral blood. These receptors originate from a woman aged 60 to 75 with acute or convalescent COVID-19.

The chain employs TRBV29-1 and TRBJ1-5; D gene uncertain. Germline CDR1 is SQVTM and CDR2 is ANQGSEA. The germline V and J ends were trimmed by 6 bases and 4 bases, with 16 bases remaining between them. CDR3 length equals 14 residues. The CDR3 is CSVGAAGYNQPQHF. DNA of the CDR3: TGCAGCGTAGGTGCCGCGGGGTATAATCAGCCCCAGCATTTT.

The CDR3 spells CASSQGLEANYGYTF. CDR3 nucleotide sequence: TGTGCCAGCAGCCAAGGGCTAGAAGCTAACTATGGCTACACCTTC. J is TRBJ1-2 and V is TRBV4-2, with no clear D. The CDR3 consists of 15 residues. Germline CDR1 and CDR2: LGHNA and YNFKEQ. The V end lost 1 base, the J end lost 0 bases, and 9 bases lay between the germline ends.

V and J are TRBV7-3 and TRBJ2-2, with D perhaps matching TRBD2 (5 bases). The germline V and J ends were trimmed by 5 bases and 5 bases, with 15 bases remaining between them. The length of the CDR3 is 15 residues. The V gene's germline CDR1 is SGHTA and CDR2 FQGTGA. CDR3 in DNA: TGTGCCAGCAGCCTCGGGGTGGGATATACCGGGGAGCTGTTTTTT. This gives the protein CASSLGVGYTGELFF.

The gene calls are TRBV5-4 and TRBJ1-1; no clear D gene. V gave up 3 bases and J gave up 11 bases, with 14 bases separating them. The CDR3 has 12 amino acids. Germline V gene data show CDR1 as SGHNT and CDR2 as YYREEE (reference sequence). CDR3 amino acids: CASSSAPGTAFF. The CDR3, as DNA: TGTGCCAGCAGCTCTGCGCCGGGTACGGCTTTCTTT.

The rearrangement links TRBV27 to TRBJ1-1, with D perhaps matching TRBD1 (6 bases). The CDR3 is 13 amino acids. The V gene lost 3 bases and the J gene lost 5 bases, with 10 bases spanning the gap. Germline V gene data show CDR1 as MNHEY and CDR2 as SMNVEV (reference sequence). CDR3 protein: CASSLQGRTEAFF. CDR3 in DNA: TGTGCCAGCAGTTTGCAGGGGAGAACTGAAGCTTTCTTT.

The chain combines TRBV5-1 with TRBJ1-5, with 12 positions matching TRBD1. CDR1 is SGHRS, CDR2 YFSETQ, per germline. This CDR3 contains 19 residues. The J segment lost 0 bases and the V segment lost 6 bases, leaving 13 bases of the junction unmatched. Here the CDR3 reads CASTRKGDRGPVSNQPQHF. DNA for the CDR3: TGCGCCAGCACGCGCAAAGGGGACAGGGGGCCTGTTAGCAATCAGCCCCAGCATTTT. Looking up the rest from reference TRBV5-1 and TRBJ1-5 gives the full variable domain: KAGVTQTPRYLIKTRGQQVTLSCSPISGHRSVSWYQQTPGQGLQFLFEYFSETQRNKGNFPGRFSGRQFSNSRSEMNVSTLELGDSALYLCASTRKGDRGPVSNQPQHFGDGTRLSIL.

The J gene is TRBJ1-2, the V gene TRBV28; 12 nucleotides align to TRBD1. CDR1 and CDR2 from the germline V gene are MDHEN and SYDVKM. The CDR3 loop spans 16 amino acids. After removal of 6 bases from V and 8 bases from J, the junction contained 13 bases not matched to a gene. CDR3 in amino acids: CASSRSGGQGALGYTF. The CDR3 bases are TGTGCCAGCAGCCGATCTGGGGGACAGGGGGCTTTAGGCTACACCTTC.

This clone was detected only once. The chain is built from TRBV7-2 and TRBJ1-3, with D unclear. The CDR3 covers 13 residues. Trimming left V 5 bases short and J 4 bases short, with 9 bases between. Germline V gene sequence: CDR1 SGHTA, CDR2 FQGNSA. For the CDR3, the DNA is TGTGCCAGCAGCACTACCGCCGGAAACACCATATATTTT. Its protein product is CASSTTAGNTIYF.

This chain joins TRBV7-8 and TRBJ1-6; the D gene is possibly TRBD1 (6 bases). CDR1 is SGHVS and CDR2 is FQNEAQ in the germline V gene. CDR3 length: 16 residues. Trimming took 7 bases from V and 10 from J, leaving 23 bases between them. CDR3 coding DNA: TGTGCCAGCACCCGAGCTCAGGGGCGAGAGGGATCACCCCTCCACTTT. Its translation: CASTRAQGREGSPLHF. Full variable domain (remainder filled in from reference TRBV7-8 and TRBJ1-6): GAGVSQSPRYKVAKRGQDVALRCDPISGHVSLFWYQQALGQGPEFLTYFQNEAQLDKSGLPSDRFFAERPEGSVSTLKIQRTQQEDSAVYLCASTRAQGREGSPLHFGNGTRLTVT.

The chain uses TRBV5-6 and TRBJ2-1; 10 bases map to TRBD2. Germline values: CDR1 SGHDT, CDR2 YYEEEE. Trimming removed 3 bases from V and 9 bases from J; junction bases left unmatched: 9. The CDR3 consists of 15 residues. The CDR3 is CASSSASGGKFEQFF. Written as DNA, the CDR3 is TGTGCCAGCAGCTCGGCTAGCGGGGGCAAATTTGAGCAGTTCTTC.

The V and J genes are TRBV27 and TRBJ1-1; D not certain. Germline assignment: CDR1 MNHEY and CDR2 SMNVEV (reference sequence). This CDR3 region has 13 residues. The V end lost 6 bases, the J end lost 5 bases, and 13 bases lay between the germline ends. The CDR3 bases are TGTGCCAGCAGCACGTCACTCAGGACTGAAGCTTTCTTT. It translates to CASSTSLRTEAFF.

This chain joins TRBV15 and TRBJ1-2, with TRBD1 matching 7 bases. The CDR3 has 14 amino acids. Losses at the gene ends were 3 bases for V and 8 bases for J; bases not matched to a gene: 9. Germline CDR1 reads LNHNV; CDR2 reads YYDKDF (reference sequence). As DNA, the CDR3 is TGTGCCACCAGCAGTTACCGGGACAGCCAAGGCTACACCTTC. Its translation: CATSSYRDSQGYTF.

This chain connects TRBV19 to TRBJ2-7, with a possible D match to TRBD1 (5 bases). This CDR3 comprises 14 residues. Germline V gives CDR1 LNHDA, CDR2 SQIVND (reference sequence). Trimming took off 4 bases at V and 2 bases at J, with 12 bases between the two ends. In DNA form, the CDR3 reads TGTGCCAGTAGTAGTGTAGCAGGGCCCTACGAGCAGTACTTC. The encoded protein is CASSSVAGPYEQYF.

This chain uses TRBV5-5 with TRBJ1-2, with TRBD1 matching over 9 bases. The germline gives CDR1 SGHKS, CDR2 YYEKEE (reference sequence). The length of the CDR3 is 15 residues. V was clipped by 4 bases and J by 8 bases; unmatched bases: 12. The CDR3 coding sequence is TGTGCCAGCAGCACCTCGGGACAGGGATCGGAAGGCTACACCTTC. This sequence encodes CASSTSGQGSEGYTF.

CDR3 in amino acids: CASSLDVTGLYGYTF. The CDR3 DNA is TGTGCCAGCAGCCTCGACGTGACAGGCCTCTATGGCTACACCTTC. The rearrangement uses TRBV27 and TRBJ1-2, with a possible D match to TRBD1 (6 bases). Trimming cost V 6 bases and J 4 bases, with 18 bases left between them. The CDR3 runs to 15 residues. The germline gives CDR1 MNHEY, CDR2 SMNVEV (reference sequence).

In regard to this clone: The missing conserved phenylalanine or tryptophan at the end of this CDR3 makes a read error likely. This rearrangement joins TRBV5-1 to TRBJ1-5; no definite D call. CDR3 length equals 15 residues. V was pared by 4 bases and J by 5 bases, with 16 bases between. Germline loops: CDR1 SGHRS, CDR2 YFSETQ. The CDR3, as DNA: TGCGCCAGCAGCCCGATGGGGAGAGATGATCAGCCCCAGCATCTT. It encodes CASSPMGRDDQPQHL.

The rearrangement joins TRBV9 to TRBJ2-5; perhaps TRBD2 as D (6 bases). Germline V gene data show CDR1 as SGDLS and CDR2 as YYNGEE. V lost 3 bases, J lost 5 bases, and 17 bases lay in between. The CDR3 runs 15 residues. The CDR3: CASSEGGGYGETQYF. The CDR3 coding sequence is TGTGCCAGCAGCGAAGGCGGAGGGTATGGTGAGACCCAGTACTTC.

The rearrangement uses TRBV11-3 and TRBJ1-2; D is ambiguous. The CDR3 is 12 amino acids. CDR1 is SGHNT and CDR2 is YENEEA in the germline V gene. The V and J ends lost 5 bases and 7 bases respectively, with 11 bases between them. CDR3 sequence (DNA): TGTGCCAGCAGCCCCGGGGAGGCTGGCTACACCTTC. This sequence encodes CASSPGEAGYTF.

The chain couples TRBV12-3 or TRBV12-4 to TRBJ1-4, with a possible D match to TRBD1 (5 bases). There are 13 residues in the CDR3. V lost 7 bases to trimming and J lost 6 bases, with 12 bases between them. CDR3 loop: CASNLAGDEKLFF. As DNA, the CDR3 is TGTGCCAGCAACTTGGCGGGGGATGAAAAACTGTTTTTT.

The sample holds one count of this clone. This chain joins TRBV28 and TRBJ2-7; no clear D. This CDR3 spans 13 amino acids. Looked up from germline, CDR1 is MDHEN and CDR2 is SYDVKM. The V gene lost 5 bases and the J gene lost 7 bases, with 15 bases spanning the gap. The DNA of the CDR3 is TGTGCCAGCAGTCTCCGGCCCCCAGGAGAGCAGTACTTC. Its translation: CASSLRPPGEQYF.